This T cell receptor beta chain was sequenced for a study of control samples from healthy donors and cancer patients. Generated by immunoSEQ multiplex PCR, the TCRdb table keeps only in-frame clones and is missing some. The data show about 54,000 clones, around 95% seen once. The ends lost 4 bases at V and 4 bases at J; junction bases unmatched: 6. The CDR3 covers 15 residues. CDR1 MDHEN and CDR2 SYDVKM come from the germline V gene. This clone was seen a few times. Sequencing was done on a sample of blood. This clonotype was sampled from a woman younger than 45 in good health. V usage is TRBV28 and J usage is TRBJ1-5, with TRBD1 matching over 8 bases. CDR3 DNA sequence: TGTGCCAGCAGTTGGGGACAGGTTTGGAATCAGCCCCAGCATTTT. It codes for CASSWGQVWNQPQHF.